This entry describes one T cell receptor (beta chain). This clonotype was counted between two and nine times. The antigen it binds to is not known. One base away there is no much larger clone; base qualities are not given. These data are taken from a study of human T cells and chemical hapten exposure (dated by TCRdb to the early 2020s). About the study as a whole: For sensitization, 2% DPC in acetone was applied to an approximately 2 cm by approximately 2 cm area of upper inner arm skin. Patient blood was sampled pre-sensitization (week 0) and at 2, 6 and about 24 weeks after DPC sensitization. The patient cohort, mostly female, included alopecia areata with under or over 50% scalp involvement, alopecia totalis and alopecia universalis. Patch tests used Finn chambers with 0.01% DPC on the upper back, scored after 6 days by International Contact Dermatitis Research Group standards. The study tracked peripheral blood TCR repertoire changes in vivo during primary and secondary sensitization to the hapten diphenylcyclopropenone (DPC) in alopecia patients. Throughout the approximately 25-week study period, patients were also given weekly therapeutic DPC doses on the scalp. Twenty-nine alopecia patients provided blood for TCR sequencing at one to four time points (pre-sensitization, 2, 6 and 24 weeks). The libraries were sequenced as a pool, and the TCR yield per sample differed mostly because of small variations in library volumes within the pool.

CDR1 is given as SGHAT and CDR2 as FQDESV, both from the germline V gene (reference sequence). The junction shows trimming of 5 bases on V and 0 bases on J, plus 14 bases between the germline ends. Including the terminal cysteine and phenylalanine, the CDR3 comprises 17 residues. Solely the CDR3 DNA is kept, with 51 bases framed from the first base. What this sample's time point label stands for: pre-sensitization, week 0. The sample's treatment or condition label, in plain terms: therapeutic diphenylcyclopropenone sensitization with weekly scalp DPC. Blood at each patch-test visit was drawn before the patch test was applied. To be eligible, patients had to be aged 18 to 70, diagnosed with alopecia and judged suitable for DPC therapy, while pregnant patients were excluded. Total RNA was extracted from unfractionated whole blood that had been collected in Tempus Blood RNA tubes. Results the study describes overall, beyond this receptor: DPC sensitization did not change how many TCRs were above 1 in 1000 frequency, and no evidence was found of alterations in global repertoire structure. After repeated subsampling, the strength of the expansion versus patch-test correlation and the threshold at which it became significant changed. The number of PT1 expanded TCRs positively correlated with patch test score, significant at thresholds 8, 16 and 32 but not 4. Because every patient had alopecia, a presumed autoimmune disease, the patients' immune response might differ from that of healthy individuals. Compared with pre-sensitization or healthy control sets, expanded TCRs formed significantly more large CDR3 similarity clusters, which is consistent with antigen-driven responses.

The receptor library was made with RACE. Sequencing was performed on a NextSeq 500. During library preparation, unique molecular identifiers were attached to individual cDNA molecules so that TCRs could be counted quantitatively and reproducibly. Each blood RNA sample was used to sequence both TCR alpha and TCR beta chains. The original pipeline was this. The median number of TCRs per sample was approximately 93,000, ranging from about 23,224 to 690,600. V, J and CDR3 annotation of the TCR reads was carried out using the Decombinator software suite. Every sample was subsampled to the same number of TCRs (28,000) for the PS versus PT1 abundance plots. Expanded TCRs were defined as absent before sensitization and observed at least eight times at the 2-week time point. The public reads were reanalyzed by TCRdb: fastp trimming at Q25, MiXCR alignment, in-frame beta chains only. Rows merge per CDR3 protein into single entries with the most common DNA and genes. It is TCRdb's table, rather than the study itself, that gives the V and J calls and clone size. Here the sample has 52,000 or so distinct CDR3 sequences; 9.5% to 10% occur a single time. The ten largest clonotypes hold 8% to 10% of the sample.

The clonotype originates from a middle-aged man with alopecia areata. Some clones in this sample may be carry-over from other donors' samples. Sequencing was performed on whole blood, taken in connection with sensitization to the hapten diphenylcyclopropenone (DPC). The rearranged segments are TRBV11-1 and TRBJ2-6; matching of 6 bases hints at TRBD2 as the D gene. For the CDR3, the sequence is CASSPRRSGSGANVLTF. In nucleotides, the sequence is TGTGCCAGCAGCCCCCGACGTAGCGGCTCTGGGGCCAACGTCCTGACTTTC.